These 10 T cell receptor beta chains were sequenced from one sample in a study of T cells in Graves' hyperthyroidism and ophthalmopathy. RNA transcripts served as the template for amplifying TCR beta CDR3 regions. First-round RT-PCR with HTBI primers amplified the TCR CDR3 region. TCRdb re-called the multiplex PCR reads through MiXCR, storing one row per CDR3 protein. The data hold about 600,000 distinct CDR3 sequences, with 11% to 15% observed a single time. Sequencing was performed on blood. Receptors were obtained from a woman younger than 30 with Graves' ophthalmopathy.

On this clonotype: Sequence at one end of the junction differs from germline and may be a read error. The rearrangement uses TRBV11-3 and TRBJ1-4; D gene unclear. Germline CDR1 SGHNT, CDR2 YENEEA. This CDR3 has 15 amino acids. The chain's CDR3 is CASGLEARGNEKLFF. DNA of the CDR3: TGTGCCAGCGGCTTAGAAGCAAGAGGGAATGAAAAACTGTTTTTT.

This clonotype was observed a few times. The rearrangement links TRBV7-9 to TRBJ2-7; no clear D. Germline loops: CDR1 SEHNR, CDR2 FQNEAQ (reference sequence). Trimming removed 4 bases at V and 0 bases at J, with 13 bases between. The CDR3 covers 15 residues. This CDR3 is CASSWPQSNSYEQYF. The CDR3, as DNA: TGTGCCAGCAGCTGGCCCCAAAGTAACTCCTACGAGCAGTACTTC.

There are a few counts of this clonotype. This clone may be a read error of a much larger clone one base away. This rearrangement joins TRBV27 to TRBJ1-1; 7 bases are a match to TRBD1. This CDR3 spans 15 amino acids. CDR1 is MNHEY, CDR2 SMNVEV, per germline (reference sequence). This CDR3 is CASSLSRTGGTGAFF. The CDR3 nucleotides are TGTGCCAGCAGTTTATCTCGGACAGGCGGCACTGGAGCTTTCTTT.

This clonotype appeared a few times. This chain joins TRBV19 and TRBJ1-6; 9 positions agree with TRBD1. V lost 4 bases and J lost 7; bases outside the gene matches: 5. In germline, CDR1 is LNHDA, CDR2 SQIVND (reference sequence). There are 15 residues in the CDR3. DNA of the CDR3: TGTGCCAGTAGTAAGGGGACAGGGTTCAATTCACCCCTCCACTTT. Protein: CASSKGTGFNSPLHF. The full variable domain, with the rest looked up from reference TRBV19 and TRBJ1-6, is DGGITQSPKYLFRKEGQNVTLSCEQNLNHDAMYWYRQDPGQGLRLIYYSQIVNDFQKGDIAEGYSVSREKKESFPLTVTSAQKNPTAFYLCASSKGTGFNSPLHFGNGTRLTVT.

The table lists this clonotype with a few counts. The chain combines TRBV30 with TRBJ2-7; TRBD2 agrees at 9 bases. The CDR3 contains 14 residues. V shed 4 bases, J shed 2 bases, and the junction held 6 bases outside the gene matches. Germline V CDR1 and CDR2: GTSNPN, SVGIG (reference sequence). The CDR3 protein is CAWKSSGRTYEQYF. CDR3 DNA sequence: TGTGCCTGGAAGAGTAGCGGGAGAACCTACGAGCAGTACTTC. The full variable domain, its missing parts supplied by reference TRBV30 and TRBJ2-7, is SQTIHQWPATLVQPVGSPLSLECTVEGTSNPNLYWYRQAAGRGLQLLFYSVGIGQISSEVPQNLSASRPQDRQFILSSKKLLLSDSGFYLCAWKSSGRTYEQYFGPGTRLTVT.

This clonotype was detected a few times. The chain combines TRBV25-1 with TRBJ2-7, with 7 nucleotides matching TRBD1. The V segment lost 0 bases and the J segment 3 bases; nucleotides outside the gene matches: 8. Germline V gives CDR1 MGHDK, CDR2 SYGVNS. The CDR3 extends over 16 amino acids. This CDR3 is CASSEYMRTGNYEQYF. The CDR3, as DNA: TGTGCCAGCAGTGAATATATGAGGACAGGAAACTACGAGCAGTACTTC.

This clonotype was seen repeatedly, ten times or more. V usage is TRBV12-3 or TRBV12-4 and J usage is TRBJ1-1, with a possible D match to TRBD1 (5 bases). Trimming cost V 3 bases and J 3 bases, with 8 bases left between them. CDR3 size: 13 residues. The CDR3 spells CASSFQTDTEAFF. The CDR3 DNA reads as TGTGCCAGCAGTTTCCAGACAGACACTGAAGCTTTCTTT.

The chain combines TRBV19 with TRBJ1-2; D perhaps matches TRBD1 (5 bases). Germline V lookup: CDR1 LNHDA, CDR2 SQIVND (reference sequence). The V gene lost 7 bases and the J gene lost 8 bases, with 14 bases spanning the gap. CDR3 size: 12 residues. The CDR3 nucleotides are TGTGCCAGTACTCCCCAGGCAGGGGGCTACACCTTC. Encoded protein: CASTPQAGGYTF.

This clonotype was picked up many times. The V call is TRBV28, the J call TRBJ1-4; D remains ambiguous. Trimming took off 8 bases at V and 5 bases at J, with 6 bases between the two ends. Looked up from germline, CDR1 is MDHEN and CDR2 is SYDVKM. The length of the CDR3 is 11 residues. CDR3 sequence reads: CASGRNEKLFF. DNA of the CDR3: TGTGCCAGCGGGAGGAATGAAAAACTGTTTTTT.

This clonotype was seen repeatedly, ten times or more. The gene calls are TRBV2 and TRBJ2-7; D is perhaps TRBD2 (6 bases). The V gene's germline CDR1 is SNHLY and CDR2 FYNNEI. Deletions cut 8 bases from V and 4 bases from J, with 12 bases between. The CDR3 has 12 amino acids. The CDR3 DNA follows: TGTGCCAGCGGGGGGACCCTTTACGAGCAGTACTTC. Amino acid sequence: CASGGTLYEQYF.